Listed below are T cell receptor beta chains from one sample, sequenced in a study of TIL therapy for anti-PD-1-resistant metastatic lung cancer. Repertoires were generated with immunoSEQ multiplex PCR, while TCRdb's copy carries only in-frame clones and drops some. This repertoire shows just over 20,000 clones, about four fifths found once; its top ten account for about 7%. This sample comprised blood, obtained at baseline. The receptors were gathered from a person between 25 and 79 years old with non-small cell lung cancer. Both conserved end residues are part of each CDR3. A D gene is named only where the DNA matches it firmly. Expanded clones get a size class; other rows say once, few or many, or leave the size out.

>TRBJ2-1|.|TRBD2|TRBV4-2
TGTGCCAGCAGCCAAATGGGGGGGGGATACAATGAGCAGTTCTTC
CASSQMGGGYNEQFF
>TRBJ1-2|.|.|TRBV5-8
TGTGCCAGCAGCTTCGGCCACGGCAACTATGGCTACACCTTC
CASSFGHGNYGYTF
>TRBJ2-3|few|.|TRBV4-1
TGCGCCAGCAGCCGGGTTGAGTTTGATACGCAGTATTTT
CASSRVEFDTQYF
>TRBJ2-7|.|.|TRBV18
TGTGCCAGCTCACCTGGTGCGGAGTACGAGCAGTACTTC
CASSPGAEYEQYF
>TRBJ1-1|.|.|TRBV11-1
TGTGCCAGCAGCTTAGCGGGTTGGGGCACTGAAGCTTTCTTT
CASSLAGWGTEAFF
>TRBJ2-1|few|TRBD2|TRBV27
TGTGCCAGCAGTTTAGGGCTAGCGGGAAGCTCCTACAATGAGCAGTTCTTC
CASSLGLAGSSYNEQFF
>TRBJ2-1|.|TRBD2|TRBV19
TGTGCCAGTATGACTAGCGGGGGGGCGGGTGAGCAGTTCTTC
CASMTSGGAGEQFF
>TRBJ2-7|.|.|TRBV6-5
TGTGCCAGCAGTTACGTCCTTCACCACGAGCAGTACTTC
CASSYVLHHEQYF
>TRBJ2-1|medium-sized|TRBD2|TRBV7-6
TGTGCCAGCAGCTTAGGGCTTGTTCGAGCGGGGGGCTACAATGAGCAGTTCTTC
CASSLGLVRAGGYNEQFF
>TRBJ1-1|.|TRBD1|TRBV19
TGTGCCAGTAGCTACAGGGGGCGTGGGACTGAAGCTTTCTTT
CASSYRGRGTEAFF
>TRBJ1-3|.|.|TRBV10-2
TGCGCCAGCAGTAGCGGCCCGTTCGGAAACACCATATATTTT
CASSSGPFGNTIYF
>TRBJ2-5|.|TRBD2|TRBV9
TGTGCCAGCAGCGTAGACGGGAGGTCACAGGAGACCCAGTACTTC
CASSVDGRSQETQYF
>TRBJ2-6|.|.|TRBV5-6
TGTGCCAGCAGCCCGCTTGGGGCCAACGTCCTGACTTTC
CASSPLGANVLTF
>TRBJ1-5|.|TRBD1|TRBV5-1
TGCGCCAGCAGCACCGGGACAGAGAGCAATCAGCCCCAGCATTTT
CASSTGTESNQPQHF
>TRBJ2-7|.|.|TRBV28
TGTGCCAGCAGTTTACTGGGCAGGGTCCACGAGCAGTACTTC
CASSLLGRVHEQYF
>TRBJ2-1|.|TRBD1|TRBV20-1
TGCAGTGCTTGGGACAGTCGGCAGTTCTTC
CSAWDSRQFF